The T cell receptor (beta chain) described here comes from a study of T cell repertoires in cytomegalovirus infection. The CDR3 spans 14 residues. J was trimmed by 5 bases and V by 4 bases; bases with no gene match: 6. This clonotype turned up a few times. TCRdb re-called the reads with MiXCR, one entry per CDR3 protein. The repertoire consists of around 550,000 distinct CDR3 sequences, with about 30% occurring once and the leading ten covering under 15%. V is TRBV12-3 or TRBV12-4 and J is TRBJ1-1; 8 bases match TRBD1. The sample was PBMCs. The source of this sequence is a human donor in good health (CMV status not recorded). Some clones in this sample may be carry-over from other donors' samples. CDR3 loop: CASSSQGEETEAFF. CDR3 nucleotides: TGTGCCAGCAGTTCACAGGGGGAGGAAACTGAAGCTTTCTTT.